Below, 23 T cell receptor beta chains from the same sample are listed, as sequenced in a study of beta chain features in type 1 diabetes. The isolated RNA, all of it, was reverse transcribed, so expressed TCRB transcripts were what got sequenced. Produced via immunoSEQ multiplex PCR; TCRdb's table is partial and in-frame only. The sample has about 230,000 clones, 7.5% to 10% seen once. The specimen sequenced was naive CD4+ T cells from blood. The receptors here all came from a woman aged 18-35 years in good health.

This chain links TRBV18 with TRBJ1-6, with TRBD1 matching over 9 bases. There are 17 residues in the CDR3. V was clipped by 3 bases and J by 10 bases; unmatched bases: 13. The V gene's germline CDR1 is KGHSH and CDR2 LQKENI. The CDR3 spells CASSPVTTGQGVSPLHF. As DNA, the CDR3 is TGTGCCAGCTCACCGGTGACTACGGGACAGGGTGTATCACCCCTCCACTTT. The entire variable domain, with the rest obtained from reference TRBV18 and TRBJ1-6, is as follows: NAGVMQNPRHLVRRRGQEARLRCSPMKGHSHVYWYRQLPEEGLKFMVYLQKENIIDESGMPKERFSAEFPKEGPSILRIQQVVRGDSAAYFCASSPVTTGQGVSPLHFGNGTRLTVT.

The chain carries TRBV29-1 and TRBJ2-7; tentative D call: TRBD1 (6 bases). CDR3 length: 10 residues. The germline V gene has CDR1 SQVTM and CDR2 ANQGSEA. Trimming removed 6 bases from V and 5 bases from J, with 8 bases in between. In DNA form, the CDR3 reads TGCAGCGTCGCAGGGGACGAGCAGTACTTC. Translated, it gives CSVAGDEQYF.

This clone has just a few counts. This chain uses TRBV30 with TRBJ2-5; 8 nucleotides align to TRBD2. CDR1 and CDR2 (germline): GTSNPN, SVGIG (reference sequence). This CDR3 spans 15 amino acids. V gave up 1 base and J gave up 5 bases; unmatched junction bases: 9. The CDR3 sequence: CAWSAGRAWGETQYF. DNA of the CDR3: TGTGCCTGGAGTGCCGGGAGGGCCTGGGGTGAGACCCAGTACTTC.

This clone was seen a few times. The CDR3 here is CASSVAGVWETQYF. CDR3 nucleotides: TGTGCCAGCAGCGTAGCAGGGGTTTGGGAGACCCAGTACTTC. The gene calls are TRBV9 and TRBJ2-5; the D gene is possibly TRBD1 (6 bases). Trimming removed 0 bases from V and 5 bases from J, with 11 bases in between. This CDR3 comprises 14 residues. Germline lookup yields CDR1 SGDLS and CDR2 YYNGEE.

The chain combines TRBV5-1 with TRBJ1-2, with TRBD1 matching 7 bases. The CDR3 covers 12 residues. The germline V gene encodes CDR1 SGHRS and CDR2 YFSETQ. V gave up 4 bases and J gave up 8 bases; unmatched junction bases: 5. The CDR3 bases are TGCGCCAGCAGCGTAGACAGGGACGGCTACACCTTC. Translating it yields CASSVDRDGYTF.

This clone has a handful of counts. The V and J genes are TRBV7-9 and TRBJ1-2; perhaps TRBD1 as D (5 bases). CDR1 SEHNR and CDR2 FQNEAQ come from the germline V gene (reference sequence). The germline V and J ends were trimmed by 4 bases and 10 bases, with 19 bases remaining between them. The CDR3 covers 14 residues. The CDR3 loop is CASSSDTGPRDYTF. The CDR3 DNA reads TGTGCCAGCAGCTCCGACACAGGCCCTCGCGACTACACCTTC.

The chain has TRBV5-1 and TRBJ2-5; tentatively, D is TRBD2 (6 bases). This CDR3 is built from 17 residues. From germline, CDR1 is SGHRS and CDR2 YFSETQ. The ends were cut back, 1 base at V and 4 bases at J, with 20 bases in the middle. The CDR3 spells CASSLRVSFAGSETQYF. The CDR3 DNA reads as TGCGCCAGCAGCTTGCGTGTGAGTTTCGCGGGATCAGAGACCCAGTACTTC.

The V gene is TRBV1, the J gene TRBJ2-7; the DNA was not compared with TRBD2, the D call given in the table. TRBV1 is shown as a pseudogene. The CDR3 sequence is 15 residues long. CDR3 sequence (DNA): TGCACCAGCAGCCAAGCCGGGACTGCTAACTACGAGCAGTACTTC. This encodes CTSSQAGTANYEQYF.

This clone has only a few counts. The chain joins TRBV30 to TRBJ2-7; 8 nucleotides align to TRBD1. Looked up from germline, CDR1 is GTSNPN and CDR2 is SVGIG (reference sequence). This CDR3 is built from 16 residues. Trimming cost V 1 base and J 4 bases; bases outside gene matches: 12. CDR3 loop: CAWSGGRQGKGYEQYF. CDR3 DNA sequence: TGTGCCTGGAGTGGGGGGCGACAGGGGAAGGGTTACGAGCAGTACTTC.

The chain combines TRBV6-1 with TRBJ2-5, with TRBD2 matching 8 bases. The V and J ends lost 1 base and 4 bases, in that order; junction bases with no gene match: 11. This CDR3 spans 17 amino acids. CDR1 is MNHNS, CDR2 SASEGT, per germline. Here the CDR3 reads CASSEESPGLGRETQYF. CDR3 sequence (DNA): TGTGCCAGCAGTGAAGAGAGTCCGGGACTAGGGAGAGAGACCCAGTACTTC.

The chain has TRBV25-1 and TRBJ1-2; 11 bases are shared with TRBD1. Germline assignment: CDR1 MGHDK and CDR2 SYGVNS. This CDR3 is built from 15 residues. Losses at the gene ends were 6 bases for V and 7 bases for J; bases not matched to a gene: 10. The CDR3 loop reads CASSEEGQGAFGYTF. CDR3 DNA: TGTGCCAGCAGCGAGGAAGGACAGGGGGCTTTTGGCTACACCTTC.

This clone was counted only a few times. The CDR3 nucleotides are TGTGCCTGGAGTGCCGGGACAGGGAGGAATCAGCCCCAGCATTTT. This gives the protein CAWSAGTGRNQPQHF. V usage is TRBV30 and J usage is TRBJ1-5; TRBD1 agrees at 9 bases. The CDR3 runs to 15 residues. Germline assignment: CDR1 GTSNPN and CDR2 SVGIG (reference sequence). The V segment lost 1 base and the J segment 4 bases; nucleotides outside the gene matches: 5. The whole variable domain, remainder taken from reference TRBV30 and TRBJ1-5, is SQTIHQWPATLVQPVGSPLSLECTVEGTSNPNLYWYRQAAGRGLQLLFYSVGIGQISSEVPQNLSASRPQDRQFILSSKKLLLSDSGFYLCAWSAGTGRNQPQHFGDGTRLSIL.

This clone appeared a few times. V gene TRBV18 combines with J gene TRBJ2-5; D perhaps matches TRBD1 (7 bases). The end of the DNA is better explained by TRBJ2-7, so the J call may be wrong. The CDR3 is made up of 15 amino acids. From germline, CDR1 is KGHSH and CDR2 LQKENI. Here the CDR3 reads CASSPQGQTRGEQYF. CDR3 DNA: TGTGCCAGCTCACCCCAGGGACAGACTAGGGGCGAGCAGTACTTC.

This clone was detected a few times. V gene TRBV5-6 combines with J gene TRBJ2-1; D possibly corresponds to TRBD1 (5 bases). The CDR3 is 16 residues long. Germline CDR1 SGHDT, CDR2 YYEEEE. Trimming stripped 0 bases from V and 4 bases from J, with 14 bases between. Written as DNA, the CDR3 is TGTGCCAGCAGCTTGGACTGGACAAGGAGTTACAATGAGCAGTTCTTC. Translated: CASSLDWTRSYNEQFF.

A few counts support this clone. The chain is built from TRBV19 and TRBJ1-5; 11 nucleotides agree with TRBD1. Losses at the gene ends were 7 bases for V and 1 base for J; bases not matched to a gene: 9. Germline CDR1 reads LNHDA; CDR2 reads SQIVND (reference sequence). The CDR3 runs to 17 residues. CDR3 in amino acids: CASTGGQGATSNQPQHF. CDR3 nucleotide sequence: TGTGCCAGTACCGGAGGACAGGGGGCTACCAGCAATCAGCCCCAGCATTTT.

This chain connects TRBV28 to TRBJ2-3; tentatively, D is TRBD1 (6 bases). Germline CDR1 MDHEN, CDR2 SYDVKM. There are 14 residues in the CDR3. V lost 6 bases and J 1 base, leaving 11 bases between the germline ends. The CDR3 sequence is CASRRQAGTDTQYF. The CDR3 DNA is TGTGCCAGCAGGAGACAGGCGGGCACAGATACGCAGTATTTT.

This chain links TRBV20-1 with TRBJ1-1; 7 bases fit TRBD1. CDR1 and CDR2 from the germline V gene are DFQATT and SNEGSKA (reference sequence). The J segment lost 10 bases and the V segment lost 6 bases, leaving 8 bases of the junction unmatched. CDR3 length: 11 residues. The CDR3 spells CSASKTGRAFF. CDR3 bases: TGCAGTGCATCTAAGACAGGGAGAGCTTTCTTT.

This chain links TRBV5-1 with TRBJ2-3; possibly TRBD1 for D (5 bases). From germline, CDR1 is SGHRS and CDR2 YFSETQ. V was trimmed by 3 bases and J by 1 base, leaving 21 bases between them. The CDR3 extends over 18 amino acids. The CDR3 here is CASSSDTGAISGTDTQYF. CDR3 bases: TGCGCCAGCAGCTCTGACACAGGAGCTATCTCGGGCACAGATACGCAGTATTTT.

The chain couples TRBV19 to TRBJ1-2; TRBD1 might be the D (5 bases). This CDR3 comprises 15 residues. Between the trimmed V and J ends, which lost 3 bases and 3 bases, there was a span of 14 bases. Germline V lookup: CDR1 LNHDA, CDR2 SQIVND (reference sequence). This chain's CDR3 is CASSIASSGDYGYTF. As DNA, the CDR3 is TGTGCCAGTAGTATCGCATCGTCGGGGGACTATGGCTACACCTTC.

The rearrangement uses TRBV6-1 and TRBJ2-6; 7 nucleotides line up with TRBD1. The V gene's germline CDR1 is MNHNS and CDR2 SASEGT. CDR3 length: 13 amino acids. V shed 6 bases and J 4 bases; nucleotides not matched to a gene: 0. The CDR3 DNA reads as TGTGCCAGCAGACAGGGGGGGGCCAACGTCCTGACTTTC. It codes for CASRQGGANVLTF.

The rearrangement links TRBV11-2 to TRBJ1-4; a weak D match, TRBD1 (5 bases). V lost 3 bases and J lost 8, with 13 bases in between. CDR3 length: 14 amino acids. The germline V gene has CDR1 SGHAT and CDR2 FQNNGV. CDR3 loop: CASSFINQGEKLFF. The CDR3 DNA is TGTGCCAGCAGCTTCATTAATCAGGGAGAAAAACTGTTTTTT.

This clone was seen repeatedly, ten times or more. The rearrangement links TRBV30 to TRBJ2-1, with a weak D call TRBD2 (5 bases). The CDR3 has 13 residues. The germline CDR1 and CDR2 sequences are GTSNPN and SVGIG (reference sequence). Trimming shortened V by 7 bases and J by 1 base, and 11 bases separated the two germline ends. The CDR3 region is CAYHTGSYNEQFF. CDR3 bases: TGTGCCTATCACACGGGGTCCTACAATGAGCAGTTCTTC.

This clone was seen a handful of times. The chain employs TRBV7-9 and TRBJ1-2; 10 bases agree with TRBD1. CDR3 length equals 19 residues. Germline loops: CDR1 SEHNR, CDR2 FQNEAQ (reference sequence). After removal of 2 bases from V and 2 bases from J, the junction contained 14 bases not matched to a gene. The CDR3 spells CASSLIRAGTGDVNYGYTF. The DNA for the CDR3 is TGTGCCAGCAGCTTAATTCGAGCCGGGACAGGGGACGTCAACTATGGCTACACCTTC.